The 24 T cell receptor beta chains below come from one sample, sequenced in a study of T cells in Graves' hyperthyroidism and ophthalmopathy (dated by TCRdb to the late 2010s). Preparation of the library involved multiplex PCR. For sequencing, an Illumina HiSeq 2000 was employed. The TCR beta CDR3 regions were amplified from RNA transcripts. A first-round RT-PCR of the TCR CDR3 used the HTBI primer set with the Qiagen OneStep RT-PCR kit. The public reads were reanalyzed by TCRdb: fastp trimming at Q25, MiXCR alignment, in-frame beta chains only. Each record represents a unique CDR3 protein, reported with the most common genes and DNA among its rows. For this sample there are some 690,000 distinct CDR3 sequences; 17% appear just once. The leading ten clones occupy roughly a sixth of the sample. Sequenced sample: blood. These receptors were collected from a man in his forties or fifties with Graves' hyperthyroidism.

There are many counts of this clonotype. This chain uses TRBV28 with TRBJ2-2; 7 bases fit TRBD1. V was clipped by 6 bases and J by 3 bases; unmatched bases: 7. Germline loops: CDR1 MDHEN, CDR2 SYDVKM. This CDR3 is built from 15 residues. The CDR3 region is CASRTGQTYTGELFF. CDR3 nucleotide sequence: TGTGCCAGCAGGACGGGACAGACTTACACCGGGGAGCTGTTTTTT.

The chain employs TRBV5-1 and TRBJ1-1; the D is unclear. Between the trimmed V and J ends, which lost 4 bases and 0 bases, there was a span of 13 bases. CDR1 and CDR2 from the germline V gene are SGHRS and YFSETQ. This CDR3 is built from 15 residues. This CDR3 reads CASSKGLGVNTEAFF. In nucleotides, the CDR3 is TGCGCCAGCAGCAAAGGGCTGGGTGTGAACACTGAAGCTTTCTTT.

This clonotype has a count of ten or more. This chain joins TRBV2 and TRBJ2-7; 7 bases are shared with TRBD2. V lost 7 bases to trimming and J lost 4 bases; unmatched junction nucleotides: 10. In germline, CDR1 is SNHLY, CDR2 FYNNEI. The CDR3 contains 14 residues. This chain's CDR3 is CASMLASGPYEQYF. For the CDR3, the DNA is TGTGCCAGCATGTTGGCTAGCGGCCCGTACGAGCAGTACTTC.

At least ten counts were recorded for this clonotype. The J gene is TRBJ2-7, the V gene TRBV11-2, with D unresolved. V was shortened by 0 bases and J by 2 bases, with 11 bases between the two germline ends. This CDR3 comprises 15 residues. Germline lookup yields CDR1 SGHAT and CDR2 FQNNGV. The CDR3 region has the DNA TGTGCCAGCAGCTTAGACTCTTATTACACCTACGAGCAGTACTTC. Protein: CASSLDSYYTYEQYF.

V is TRBV5-6 and J is TRBJ1-3; a weak D match, TRBD1 (5 bases). Germline values: CDR1 SGHDT, CDR2 YYEEEE. The V and J ends lost 1 base and 4 bases respectively, with 15 bases between them. CDR3 size: 16 residues. The CDR3: CASSLLSGKPGNTIYF. DNA for the CDR3: TGTGCCAGCAGCTTGTTGTCAGGGAAGCCCGGAAACACCATATATTTT.

This sequence joins TRBV14 and TRBJ1-2; D gene unclear. Between the trimmed V and J ends, which lost 1 base and 6 bases, there was a span of 6 bases. CDR1 is SGHDN, CDR2 FVKESK, per germline. The CDR3 has 12 residues. The CDR3 coding sequence is TGTGCCAGCAGCCAAGCTGCCCATGGCTACACCTTC. It is translated as CASSQAAHGYTF.

This clonotype was observed at least ten times. The chain links TRBV20-1 to TRBJ2-2, with a tentative D call TRBD1 (6 bases). This CDR3 has 15 amino acids. Germline V gene data show CDR1 as DFQATT and CDR2 as SNEGSKA (reference sequence). Trimming cost V 0 bases and J 1 base, with 9 bases left between them. The CDR3 DNA reads TGCAGTGCTAGAGACCCGACAGGGAACACCGGGGAGCTGTTTTTT. It encodes CSARDPTGNTGELFF.

Only a few counts were recorded for this clonotype. The rearrangement uses TRBV24-1 and TRBJ2-1; D is undetermined. The CDR3 has 15 amino acids. The germline V gene has CDR1 KGHDR and CDR2 SFDVKD. Trimming cost V 4 bases and J 2 bases, with 11 bases left between them. The CDR3 region has the DNA TGTGCCACCAGTGAATCGGACCGAGCCTACAATGAGCAGTTCTTC. This gives the protein CATSESDRAYNEQFF.

The chain employs TRBV25-1 and TRBJ2-1; 12 bases are shared with TRBD2. CDR1 is MGHDK, CDR2 SYGVNS, per germline. The V gene end was trimmed by 3 bases and the J gene end by 8 bases; junction bases not matched to a gene: 14. The CDR3 is 18 amino acids. The CDR3 coding sequence is TGTGCCAGCAGTGAGGAGACTAGCGGGGGCTGGGGTTTGCATGAGCAGTTCTTC. Protein: CASSEETSGGWGLHEQFF.

This clonotype was counted many times. The gene calls are TRBV7-8 and TRBJ1-1; D unclear. Trimming removed 5 bases at V and 0 bases at J, with 13 bases between. CDR1 and CDR2 from the germline V gene are SGHVS and FQNEAQ. The CDR3 has 15 residues. The CDR3 bases are TGTGCCAGCAGCCGAACCGCCAATCTGAACACTGAAGCTTTCTTT. It translates to CASSRTANLNTEAFF.

The J gene is TRBJ2-5, the V gene TRBV4-3, with 8 nucleotides matching TRBD2. The V gene end was trimmed by 1 base and the J gene end by 2 bases; junction bases not matched to a gene: 18. The CDR3 sequence is 20 residues long. The germline V gene encodes CDR1 LGHNA and CDR2 YSLEER. This CDR3 is CASSQGPLPWFSGTQETQYF. As DNA, the CDR3 is TGCGCCAGCAGCCAAGGCCCCCTCCCCTGGTTTAGCGGGACACAAGAGACCCAGTACTTC.

The rearrangement uses TRBV19 and TRBJ2-7; 9 bases are shared with TRBD1. V dropped 7 bases and J dropped 6; count of bases not matched to a gene: 10. Germline-derived CDR1 and CDR2 are LNHDA and SQIVND (reference sequence). The CDR3 contains 14 residues. In nucleotides, the CDR3 is TGTGCCAGTACCACGACAGGGGGATCTGGCGAGCAGTACTTC. It encodes CASTTTGGSGEQYF.

For this clonotype: This may arise from a read error, as a much more abundant clone is one base away. This chain uses TRBV25-1 with TRBJ1-1; no clear D gene. Germline V gene lookup returns CDR1 MGHDK and CDR2 SYGVNS. The V and J ends lost 1 base and 5 bases respectively, with 14 bases between them. This CDR3 spans 15 amino acids. DNA of the CDR3: TGTGCCAGCAGTGAATCAGACGGGATGGGGACTGAAGCTTTCTTT. Its protein product is CASSESDGMGTEAFF.

This clonotype was counted only a few times. This chain joins TRBV6-5 and TRBJ2-1, with D tentatively TRBD2 (5 bases). The CDR3 sequence is 20 residues long. Trimming took 2 bases from V and 5 from J, leaving 28 bases between them. CDR1 and CDR2 (germline): MNHEY, SVGAGI. The DNA of the CDR3 is TGTGCCAGCAGTTACCTAACGACTAATTGGAATCGAGTCCGGAACAATGAGCAGTTCTTC. It specifies CASSYLTTNWNRVRNNEQFF.

The rearrangement uses TRBV5-1 and TRBJ2-7; TRBD2 aligns across 12 bases. This CDR3 region has 15 residues. CDR1 is SGHRS, CDR2 YFSETQ, per germline. The junction had 10 bases not matched to a gene; V was cut back by 5 bases and J by 7 bases. The CDR3 loop is CASRSSSGRAGEQYF. CDR3 nucleotides: TGCGCCAGCAGATCTTCTAGCGGGAGGGCTGGGGAGCAGTACTTC.

This clonotype was seen more than once but under ten times. The junction differs from germline at one of its ends, possibly a read error. The rearrangement links TRBV29-1 to TRBJ2-7; TRBD2 agrees at 12 bases. The germline CDR1 and CDR2 sequences are SQVTM and ANQGSEA. There are 14 residues in the CDR3. CDR3 in DNA: TGCAGCGGGAGGACTAGCGGGAAAGTTTACGGGCAGTACTTC. As protein: CSGRTSGKVYGQYF.

This clonotype has just a few counts. V usage is TRBV12-3 or TRBV12-4 and J usage is TRBJ2-4, with D possibly being TRBD2 (5 bases). V was shortened by 7 bases and J by 1 base, with 26 bases between the two germline ends. This CDR3 spans 19 amino acids. Written as DNA, the CDR3 is TGTGCCAGCAAACCCACCCGCGCTAGCCGAAAAGGGGCCAAAAACATTCAGTACTTC. Translating it yields CASKPTRASRKGAKNIQYF.

In this sample, this clonotype turned up a few times. At one of its ends the junction is not consistent with the germline gene, which may arise from a read error. This sequence joins TRBV29-1 and TRBJ2-7, with D possibly matching TRBD1 (5 bases). The germline gives CDR1 SQVTM, CDR2 ANQGSEA. This CDR3 has 11 residues. CDR3: CSAGHGYGQYF. CDR3 nucleotides: TGCAGTGCAGGACACGGCTACGGGCAGTACTTC.

This clonotype was observed a handful of times. The genes are TRBV12-3 or TRBV12-4 and TRBJ2-1; TRBD1 agrees at 7 bases. CDR3 length: 13 amino acids. V lost 7 bases and J lost 5; bases outside the gene matches: 5. CDR3 DNA sequence: TGTGCCAGCACGAGGGGGCGCCACAATGAGCAGTTCTTC. Translating gives CASTRGRHNEQFF.

This clonotype was detected ten times or more. The V and J genes are TRBV20-1 and TRBJ2-3, with TRBD2 as a possible D gene (6 bases). CDR3 size: 14 residues. With 6 bases removed from V and 5 bases from J, the gap between germline ends came to 18 bases. CDR1 is DFQATT and CDR2 is SNEGSKA in the germline V gene (reference sequence). The CDR3 region has the DNA TGCAGTGCGCCTGTTTGGCGGGAACGAGATACGCAGTATTTT. It translates to CSAPVWRERDTQYF.

The V gene is TRBV6-2 or TRBV6-3, the J gene TRBJ2-7; 14 nucleotides align to TRBD2. The V gene's germline CDR1 is MNHEY and CDR2 SVGEGT. The CDR3 has 17 amino acids. The J segment lost 1 base and the V segment lost 6 bases, leaving 8 bases of the junction unmatched. The CDR3 protein is CASSSWGTSGSSYEQYF. The CDR3 bases are TGTGCCAGCAGCTCTTGGGGGACTAGCGGGAGTTCCTACGAGCAGTACTTC.

This clonotype was detected many times. The J gene is TRBJ2-1, the V gene TRBV12-3 or TRBV12-4, with D hard to call. The length of the CDR3 is 13 residues. Trimming stripped 2 bases from V and 13 bases from J, with 15 bases between. CDR3 region: CASSLNDRPTQFF. In nucleotides, the CDR3 is TGTGCCAGCAGTTTAAATGATCGCCCTACTCAGTTCTTC.

This clonotype was counted only a few times. The CDR3 is CAIRGQADTQYF. CDR3 bases: TGTGCCATCAGAGGACAGGCAGATACGCAGTATTTT. V gene TRBV10-3 combines with J gene TRBJ2-3; TRBD1 matches at 7 bases. The CDR3 has 12 residues. Losses at the gene ends were 6 bases for V and 4 bases for J; bases not matched to a gene: 1. Per the germline V gene, CDR1 is ENHRY and CDR2 is SYGVKD.

This clonotype came up many times. This sequence joins TRBV18 and TRBJ1-1; the D gene is possibly TRBD1 (5 bases). The CDR3 runs to 13 residues. With 4 bases removed from V and 4 bases from J, the gap between germline ends came to 10 bases. Germline CDR1 and CDR2: KGHSH and LQKENI. CDR3 sequence reads: CASSLRGLTEAFF. For the CDR3, the DNA is TGTGCCAGCTCACTAAGGGGCCTCACTGAAGCTTTCTTT.